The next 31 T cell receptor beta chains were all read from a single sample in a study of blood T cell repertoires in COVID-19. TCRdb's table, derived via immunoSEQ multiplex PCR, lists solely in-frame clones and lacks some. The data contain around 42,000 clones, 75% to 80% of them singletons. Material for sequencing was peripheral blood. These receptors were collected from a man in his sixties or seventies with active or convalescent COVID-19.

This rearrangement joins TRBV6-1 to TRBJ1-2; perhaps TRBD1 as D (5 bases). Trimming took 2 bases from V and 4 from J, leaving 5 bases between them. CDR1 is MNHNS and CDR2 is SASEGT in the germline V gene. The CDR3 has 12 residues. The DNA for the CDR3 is TGTGCCAGCAGTGAACAGGGCTATGGCTACACCTTC. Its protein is CASSEQGYGYTF.

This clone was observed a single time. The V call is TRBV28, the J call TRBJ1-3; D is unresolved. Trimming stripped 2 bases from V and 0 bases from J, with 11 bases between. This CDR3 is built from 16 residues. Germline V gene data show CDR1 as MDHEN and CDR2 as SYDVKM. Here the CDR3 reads CASSLGPVSSGNTIYF. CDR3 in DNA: TGTGCCAGCAGTTTAGGGCCGGTCAGCTCTGGAAACACCATATATTTT.

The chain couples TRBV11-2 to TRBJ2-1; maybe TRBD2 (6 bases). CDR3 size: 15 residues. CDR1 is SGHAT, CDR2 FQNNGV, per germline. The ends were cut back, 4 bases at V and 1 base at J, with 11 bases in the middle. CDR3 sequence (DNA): TGTGCCAGCAGCTCCGGGACTCCATCCTACAATGAGCAGTTCTTC. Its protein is CASSSGTPSYNEQFF.

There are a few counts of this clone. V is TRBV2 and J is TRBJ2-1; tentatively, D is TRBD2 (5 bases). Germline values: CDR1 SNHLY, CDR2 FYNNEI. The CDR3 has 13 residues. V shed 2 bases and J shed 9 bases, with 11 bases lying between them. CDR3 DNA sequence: TGTGCCAGCAGTGAATCCTGGGCGGGTGAGCAGTTCTTC. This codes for CASSESWAGEQFF.

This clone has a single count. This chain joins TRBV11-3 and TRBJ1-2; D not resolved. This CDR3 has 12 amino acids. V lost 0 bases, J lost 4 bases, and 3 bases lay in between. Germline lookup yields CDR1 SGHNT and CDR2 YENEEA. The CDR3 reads CASSLDVYGYTF. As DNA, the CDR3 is TGTGCCAGCAGCTTAGACGTCTATGGCTACACCTTC.

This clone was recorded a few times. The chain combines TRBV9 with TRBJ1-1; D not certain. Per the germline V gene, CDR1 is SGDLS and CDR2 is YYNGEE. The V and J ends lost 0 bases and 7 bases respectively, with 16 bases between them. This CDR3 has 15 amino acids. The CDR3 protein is CASSVDPGSSREAFF. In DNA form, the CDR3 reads TGTGCCAGCAGCGTAGATCCAGGCTCTTCACGTGAAGCTTTCTTT.

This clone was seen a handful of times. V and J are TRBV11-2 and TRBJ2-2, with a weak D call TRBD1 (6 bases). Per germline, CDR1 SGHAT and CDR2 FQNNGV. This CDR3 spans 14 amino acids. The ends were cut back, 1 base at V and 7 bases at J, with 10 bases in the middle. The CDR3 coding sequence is TGTGCCAGCAGCTTAGGGGGGCATTTCGGGGAGCTGTTTTTT. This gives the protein CASSLGGHFGELFF.

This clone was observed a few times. CDR3 sequence: CASSLAGGGYGYTF. In DNA, the CDR3 is TGTGCCAGCAGCTTAGCGGGGGGAGGGTACGGCTACACCTTC. The chain recombines TRBV7-8 with TRBJ1-2; a possible D gene is TRBD1 (5 bases). CDR1 is SGHVS, CDR2 FQNEAQ, per germline. V was shortened by 0 bases and J by 8 bases, with 13 bases between the two germline ends. The CDR3 runs to 14 residues.

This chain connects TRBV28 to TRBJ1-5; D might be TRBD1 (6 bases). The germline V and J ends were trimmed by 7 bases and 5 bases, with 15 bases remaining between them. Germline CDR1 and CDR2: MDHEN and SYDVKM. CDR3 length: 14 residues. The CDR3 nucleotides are TGTGCCAGCACCTACGGACAGTCATATCAGCCCCAGCATTTT. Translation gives CASTYGQSYQPQHF.

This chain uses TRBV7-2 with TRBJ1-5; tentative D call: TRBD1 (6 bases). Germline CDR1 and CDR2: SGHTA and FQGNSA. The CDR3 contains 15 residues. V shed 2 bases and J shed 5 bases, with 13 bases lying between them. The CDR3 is CASSLSQGRDQPQHF. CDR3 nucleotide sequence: TGTGCCAGCAGCTTAAGCCAGGGGAGGGATCAGCCCCAGCATTTT.

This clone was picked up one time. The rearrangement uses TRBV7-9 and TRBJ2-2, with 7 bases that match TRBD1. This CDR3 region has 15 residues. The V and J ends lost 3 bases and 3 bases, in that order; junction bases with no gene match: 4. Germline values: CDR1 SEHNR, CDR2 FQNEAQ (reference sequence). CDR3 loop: CASSFTGAYTGELFF. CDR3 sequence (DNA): TGTGCCAGCAGCTTCACAGGGGCCTACACCGGGGAGCTGTTTTTT.

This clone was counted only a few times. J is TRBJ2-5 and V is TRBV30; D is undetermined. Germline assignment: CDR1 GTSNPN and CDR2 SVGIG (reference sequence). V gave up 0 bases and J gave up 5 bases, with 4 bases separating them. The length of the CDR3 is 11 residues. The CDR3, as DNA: TGTGCCTGGAGTGTCGGGGAGACCCAGTACTTC. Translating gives CAWSVGETQYF.

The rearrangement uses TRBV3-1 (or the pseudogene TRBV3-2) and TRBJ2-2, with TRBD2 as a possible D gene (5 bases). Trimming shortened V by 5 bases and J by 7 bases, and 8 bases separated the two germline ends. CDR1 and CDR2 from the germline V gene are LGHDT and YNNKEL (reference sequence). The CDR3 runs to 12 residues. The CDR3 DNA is TGTGCCAGCAGCTCCGGACTCGGGGAGCTGTTTTTT. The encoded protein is CASSSGLGELFF.

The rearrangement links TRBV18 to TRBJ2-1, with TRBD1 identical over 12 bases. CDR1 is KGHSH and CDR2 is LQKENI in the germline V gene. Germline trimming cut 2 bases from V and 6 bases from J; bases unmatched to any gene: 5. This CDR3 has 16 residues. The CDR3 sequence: CASSPGTGGLRNEQFF. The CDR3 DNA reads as TGTGCCAGCTCACCAGGGACAGGGGGCCTTCGCAATGAGCAGTTCTTC.

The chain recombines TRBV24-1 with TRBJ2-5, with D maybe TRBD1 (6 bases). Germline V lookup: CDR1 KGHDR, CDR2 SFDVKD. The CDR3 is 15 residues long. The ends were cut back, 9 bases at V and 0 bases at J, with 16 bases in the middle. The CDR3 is CATSGDTKDQETQYF. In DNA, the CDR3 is TGTGCCACCTCCGGGGACACAAAGGACCAAGAGACCCAGTACTTC.

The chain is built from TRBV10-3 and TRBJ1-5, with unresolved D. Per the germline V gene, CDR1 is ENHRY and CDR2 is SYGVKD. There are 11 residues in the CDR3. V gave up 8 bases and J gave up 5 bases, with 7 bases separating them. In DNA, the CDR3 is TGTGCCATCGACACGTATCAGCCCCAGCATTTT. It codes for CAIDTYQPQHF.

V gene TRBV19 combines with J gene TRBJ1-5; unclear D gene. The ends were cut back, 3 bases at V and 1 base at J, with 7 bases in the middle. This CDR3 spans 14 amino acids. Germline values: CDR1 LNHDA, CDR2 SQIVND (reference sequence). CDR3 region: CASSIVTSNQPQHF. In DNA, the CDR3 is TGTGCCAGTAGTATCGTTACAAGCAATCAGCCCCAGCATTTT.

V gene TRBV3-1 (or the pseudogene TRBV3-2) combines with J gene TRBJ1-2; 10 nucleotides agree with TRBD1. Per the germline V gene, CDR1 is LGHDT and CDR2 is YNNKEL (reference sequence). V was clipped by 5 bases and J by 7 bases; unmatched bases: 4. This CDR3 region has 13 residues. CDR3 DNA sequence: TGTGCCAGCAGCATCCGGACAGGGGGTGGCTACACCTTC. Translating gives CASSIRTGGGYTF.

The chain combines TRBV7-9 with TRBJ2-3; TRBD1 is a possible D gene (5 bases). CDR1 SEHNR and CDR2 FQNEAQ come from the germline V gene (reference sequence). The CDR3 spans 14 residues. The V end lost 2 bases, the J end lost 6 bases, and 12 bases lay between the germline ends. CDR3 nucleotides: TGTGCCAGCAGCTTACAGGGATCCGGGGATACGCAGTATTTT. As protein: CASSLQGSGDTQYF.

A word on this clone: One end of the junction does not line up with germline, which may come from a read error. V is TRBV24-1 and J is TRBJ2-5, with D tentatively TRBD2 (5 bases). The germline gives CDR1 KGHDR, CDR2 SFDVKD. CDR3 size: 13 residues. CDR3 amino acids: CAASDLSEGTQYF. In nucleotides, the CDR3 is TGTGCCGCCAGTGATTTGTCCGAGGGGACCCAGTACTTC.

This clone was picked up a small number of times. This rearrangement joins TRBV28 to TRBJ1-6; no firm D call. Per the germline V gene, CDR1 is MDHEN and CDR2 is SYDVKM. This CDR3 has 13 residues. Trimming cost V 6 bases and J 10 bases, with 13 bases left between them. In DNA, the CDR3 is TGTGCCAGCAGCCCAACTGGTATGTCACCCCTCCACTTT. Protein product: CASSPTGMSPLHF.

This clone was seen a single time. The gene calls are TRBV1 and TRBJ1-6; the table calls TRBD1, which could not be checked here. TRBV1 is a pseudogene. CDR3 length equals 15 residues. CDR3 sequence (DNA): TGCACCAGCAGCCAACTCAGCTCCTATAATTCACCCCTCCACTTT. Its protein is CTSSQLSSYNSPLHF.

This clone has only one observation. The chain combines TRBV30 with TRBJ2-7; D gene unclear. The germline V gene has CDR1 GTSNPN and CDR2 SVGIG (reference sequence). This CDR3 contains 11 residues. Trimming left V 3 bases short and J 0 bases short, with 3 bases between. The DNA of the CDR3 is TGTGCCTGGAGGGCCTCCTACGAGCAGTACTTC. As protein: CAWRASYEQYF.

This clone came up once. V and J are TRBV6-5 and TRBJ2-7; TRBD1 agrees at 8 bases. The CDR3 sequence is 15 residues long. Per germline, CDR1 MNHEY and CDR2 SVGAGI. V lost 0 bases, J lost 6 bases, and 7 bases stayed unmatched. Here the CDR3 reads CASSYSNRGAAEQYF. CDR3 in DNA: TGTGCCAGCAGTTACTCGAACAGGGGGGCTGCCGAGCAGTACTTC.

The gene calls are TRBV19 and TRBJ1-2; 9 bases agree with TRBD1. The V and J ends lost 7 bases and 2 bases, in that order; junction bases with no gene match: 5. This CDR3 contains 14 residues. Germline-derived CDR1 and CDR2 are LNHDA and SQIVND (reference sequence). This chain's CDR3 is CASNTGGFNYGYTF. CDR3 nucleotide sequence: TGTGCCAGTAATACAGGGGGCTTCAACTATGGCTACACCTTC.

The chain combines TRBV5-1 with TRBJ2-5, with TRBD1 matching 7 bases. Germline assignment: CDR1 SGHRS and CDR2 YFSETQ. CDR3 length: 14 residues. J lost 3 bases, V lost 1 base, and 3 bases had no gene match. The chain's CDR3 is CASSLRGPEETQYF. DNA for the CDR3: TGCGCCAGCAGCTTGAGGGGGCCAGAAGAGACCCAGTACTTC.

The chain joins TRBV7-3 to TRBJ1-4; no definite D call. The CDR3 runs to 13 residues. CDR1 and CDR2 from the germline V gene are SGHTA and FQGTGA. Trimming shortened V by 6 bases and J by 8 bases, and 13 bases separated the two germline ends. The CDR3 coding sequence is TGTGCCAGCAGTTCGAGATACCTGGAAAAACTGTTTTTT. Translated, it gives CASSSRYLEKLFF.

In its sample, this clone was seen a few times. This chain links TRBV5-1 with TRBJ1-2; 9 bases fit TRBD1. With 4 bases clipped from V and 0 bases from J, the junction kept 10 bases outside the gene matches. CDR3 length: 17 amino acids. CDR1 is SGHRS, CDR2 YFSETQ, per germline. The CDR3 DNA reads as TGCGCCAGCAGCCGGGGTAGACAGGGGGGAGCTAACTATGGCTACACCTTC. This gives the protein CASSRGRQGGANYGYTF.

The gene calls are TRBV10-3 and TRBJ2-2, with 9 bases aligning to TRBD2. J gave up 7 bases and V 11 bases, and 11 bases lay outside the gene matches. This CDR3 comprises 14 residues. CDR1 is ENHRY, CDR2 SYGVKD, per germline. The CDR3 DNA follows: TGTGCCGTTCGACTAGCGGTGAGGGACGGGGAGCTGTTTTTT. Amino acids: CAVRLAVRDGELFF.

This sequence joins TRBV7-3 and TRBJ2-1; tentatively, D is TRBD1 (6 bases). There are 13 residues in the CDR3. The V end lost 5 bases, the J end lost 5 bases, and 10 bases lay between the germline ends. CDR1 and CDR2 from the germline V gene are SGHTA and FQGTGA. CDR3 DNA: TGTGCCAGCAGCGGGGGCACCAACAATGAGCAGTTCTTC. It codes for CASSGGTNNEQFF.

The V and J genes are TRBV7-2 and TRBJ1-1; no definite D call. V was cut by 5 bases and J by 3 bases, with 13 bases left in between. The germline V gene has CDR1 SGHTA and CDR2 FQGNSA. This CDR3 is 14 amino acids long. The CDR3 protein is CASSTRSPYTEAFF. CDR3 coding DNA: TGTGCCAGCAGCACTCGGTCGCCTTACACTGAAGCTTTCTTT.